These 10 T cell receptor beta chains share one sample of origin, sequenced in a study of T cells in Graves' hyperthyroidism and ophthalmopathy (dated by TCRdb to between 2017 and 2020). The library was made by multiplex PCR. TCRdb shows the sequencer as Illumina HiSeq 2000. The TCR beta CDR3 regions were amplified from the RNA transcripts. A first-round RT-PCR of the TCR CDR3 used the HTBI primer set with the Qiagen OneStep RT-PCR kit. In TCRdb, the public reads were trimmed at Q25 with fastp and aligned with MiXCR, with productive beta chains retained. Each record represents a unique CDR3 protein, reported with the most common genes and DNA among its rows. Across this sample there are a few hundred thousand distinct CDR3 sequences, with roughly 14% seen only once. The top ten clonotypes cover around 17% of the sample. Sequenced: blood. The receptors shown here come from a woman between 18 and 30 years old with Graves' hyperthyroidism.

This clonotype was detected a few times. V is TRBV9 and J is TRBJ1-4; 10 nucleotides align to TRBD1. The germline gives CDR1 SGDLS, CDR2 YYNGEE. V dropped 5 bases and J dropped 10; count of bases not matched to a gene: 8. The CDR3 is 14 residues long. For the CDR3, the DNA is TGTGCCAGCAGTGCGGACAGGGGGGACGGAAAACTGTTTTTT. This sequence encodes CASSADRGDGKLFF.

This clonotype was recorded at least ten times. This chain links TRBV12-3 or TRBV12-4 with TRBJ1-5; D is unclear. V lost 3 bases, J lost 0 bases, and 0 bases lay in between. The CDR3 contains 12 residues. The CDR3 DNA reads TGTGCCAGCAGTTTTAGCAATCAGCCCCAGCATTTT. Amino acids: CASSFSNQPQHF.

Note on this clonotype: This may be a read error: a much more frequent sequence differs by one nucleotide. The DNA of the CDR3 is TGTGCCACCAGAGCCCGAGGGGACACCGGACGGGCTGAAACTTTCTTT. Translation: CATRARGDTGRAETFF. This chain connects TRBV24-1 to TRBJ1-1, with D maybe TRBD1 (6 bases). The CDR3 spans 16 residues. CDR1 KGHDR and CDR2 SFDVKD come from the germline V gene.

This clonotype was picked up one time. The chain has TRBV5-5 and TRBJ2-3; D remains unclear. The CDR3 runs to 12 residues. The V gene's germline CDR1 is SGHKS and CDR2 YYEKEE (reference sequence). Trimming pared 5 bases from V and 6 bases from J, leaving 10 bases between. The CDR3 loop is CASRSLGDTQYF. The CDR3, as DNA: TGTGCCAGCAGGTCCTTAGGGGATACGCAGTATTTT. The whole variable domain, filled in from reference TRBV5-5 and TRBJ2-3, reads DAGVTQSPTHLIKTRGQQVTLRCSPISGHKSVSWYQQVLGQGPQFIFQYYEKEERGRGNFPDRFSARQFPNYSSELNVNALLLGDSALYLCASRSLGDTQYFGPGTRLTVL.

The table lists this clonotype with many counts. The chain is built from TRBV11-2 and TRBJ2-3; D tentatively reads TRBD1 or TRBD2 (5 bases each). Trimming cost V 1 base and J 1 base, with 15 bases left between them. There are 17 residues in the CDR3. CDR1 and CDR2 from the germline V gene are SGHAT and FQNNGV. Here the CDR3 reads CASSLGGPGTGTDTQYF. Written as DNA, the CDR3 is TGTGCCAGCAGCTTAGGGGGCCCCGGGACGGGCACAGATACGCAGTATTTT.

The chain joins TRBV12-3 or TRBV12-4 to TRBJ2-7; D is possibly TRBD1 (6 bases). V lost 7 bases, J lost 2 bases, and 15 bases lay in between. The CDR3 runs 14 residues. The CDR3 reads CASTSRGSAYEQYF. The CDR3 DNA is TGTGCCAGCACTTCTAGGGGGTCAGCCTACGAGCAGTACTTC.

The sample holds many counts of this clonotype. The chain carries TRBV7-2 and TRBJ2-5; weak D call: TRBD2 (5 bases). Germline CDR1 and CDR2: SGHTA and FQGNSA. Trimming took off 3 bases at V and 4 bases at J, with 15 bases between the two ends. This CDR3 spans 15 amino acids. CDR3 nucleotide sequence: TGTGCCAGCAGCTTCTCCCAGCTTCGGGGAGAGACCCAGTACTTC. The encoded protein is CASSFSQLRGETQYF.

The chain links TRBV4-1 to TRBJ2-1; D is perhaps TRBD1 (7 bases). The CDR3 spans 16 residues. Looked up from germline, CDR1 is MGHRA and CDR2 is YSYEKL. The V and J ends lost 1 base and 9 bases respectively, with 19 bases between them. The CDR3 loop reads CASSQVDQGGWSEQFF. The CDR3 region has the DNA TGCGCCAGCAGCCAAGTGGATCAGGGGGGATGGAGTGAGCAGTTCTTC.

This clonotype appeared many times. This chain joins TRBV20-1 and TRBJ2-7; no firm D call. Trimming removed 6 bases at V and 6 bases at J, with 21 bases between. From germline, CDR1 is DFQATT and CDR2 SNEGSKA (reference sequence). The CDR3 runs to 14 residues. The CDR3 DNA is TGCAGTGCCCCCGGACGGCTAACCGCCGCCGAGCAGTACTTC. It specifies CSAPGRLTAAEQYF.

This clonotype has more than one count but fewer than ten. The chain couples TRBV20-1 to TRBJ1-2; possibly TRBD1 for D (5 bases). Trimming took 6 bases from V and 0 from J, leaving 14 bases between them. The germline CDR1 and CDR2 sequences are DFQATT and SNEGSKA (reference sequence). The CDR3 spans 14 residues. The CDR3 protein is CSAKGQGANYGYTF. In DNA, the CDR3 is TGCAGTGCAAAGGGGCAGGGAGCTAACTATGGCTACACCTTC.